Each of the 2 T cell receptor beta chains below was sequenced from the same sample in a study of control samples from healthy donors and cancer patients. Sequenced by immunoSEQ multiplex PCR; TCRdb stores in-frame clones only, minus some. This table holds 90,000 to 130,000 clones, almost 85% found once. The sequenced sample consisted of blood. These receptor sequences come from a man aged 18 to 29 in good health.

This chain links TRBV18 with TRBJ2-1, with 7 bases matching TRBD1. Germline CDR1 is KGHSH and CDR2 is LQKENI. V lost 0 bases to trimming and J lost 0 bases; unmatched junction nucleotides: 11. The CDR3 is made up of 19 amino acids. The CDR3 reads CASSPPRGWDSLSYNEQFF. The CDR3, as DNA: TGTGCCAGCTCACCACCGAGGGGGTGGGACAGCCTCTCCTACAATGAGCAGTTCTTC. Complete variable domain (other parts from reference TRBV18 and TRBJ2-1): NAGVMQNPRHLVRRRGQEARLRCSPMKGHSHVYWYRQLPEEGLKFMVYLQKENIIDESGMPKERFSAEFPKEGPSILRIQQVVRGDSAAYFCASSPPRGWDSLSYNEQFFGPGTRLTVL.

The CDR3 DNA sequence: TGTGCAAGTCGCCAACAGCGGGATAGCAATCAGCCCCAGCATTTT. As protein: CASRQQRDSNQPQHF. The chain is built from TRBV12-2 and TRBJ1-5. TRBV12-2 is an annotated pseudogene. The CDR3 runs to 15 residues.